Sequencing of this TCR beta chain was carried out in a study of T-cell reconstitution after alpha-beta-depleted transplantation in children. Preparing the TCRbeta library involved the use of unique molecular identifiers. One entry per CDR3 protein results from TCRdb running MiXCR on the PCR reads. The sample comprises 750,000 to 950,000 distinct CDR3 sequences, roughly 15% of which are singletons, and around 4.5% rests with the top ten. The germline CDR1 and CDR2 sequences are DFQATT and SNEGSKA (reference sequence). V was shortened by 3 bases and J by 0 bases, with 13 bases between the two germline ends. The CDR3 covers 15 residues.

The origin of this receptor is a male patient younger than 18 who had a stem cell transplant for acute lymphoblastic leukemia, so the T cells may come from the graft donor. The input for sequencing was PBMCs, mostly from graft donor cells, taken 360 days after TCRalphabeta/CD19-depleted stem cell transplant. This chain connects TRBV20-1 to TRBJ2-3; TRBD1 is a possible D gene (5 bases). CDR3 nucleotides: TGCAGTGCTAGCCCCGGACAACCTAGCACAGATACGCAGTATTTT. Its protein product is CSASPGQPSTDTQYF.